The next 13 T cell receptor beta chains were all read from a single sample in a study of cytomegalovirus exposure and HLA in healthy donors. Method: immunoSEQ multiplex PCR; TCRdb's copy keeps in-frame clones and lacks some. The sample contains roughly 250,000 clones, 70% to 90% of which appear only once. Material: PBMCs. The receptors derive from a young woman in good health and CMV-seropositive.

This clone was picked up one time. This rearrangement joins TRBV18 to TRBJ1-2; 12 bases fit TRBD1. Germline values: CDR1 KGHSH, CDR2 LQKENI. The CDR3 runs to 16 residues. The V and J ends lost 3 bases and 2 bases, in that order; junction bases with no gene match: 4. The CDR3 coding sequence is TGTGCCAGCTCACCCGGGACAGGGGGCCAGAACTATGGCTACACCTTC. Protein sequence: CASSPGTGGQNYGYTF.

The CDR3 coding sequence is TGCGCCAGCAGCGGGGGGACAGGGGGCGGAGAGACCCAGTACTTC. Translation gives CASSGGTGGGETQYF. The rearrangement links TRBV5-1 to TRBJ2-5, with 12 positions matching TRBD1. Germline trimming cut 4 bases from V and 4 bases from J; bases unmatched to any gene: 5. The CDR3 covers 15 residues. Germline CDR1 and CDR2: SGHRS and YFSETQ. The full variable domain, in which reference TRBV5-1 and TRBJ2-5 provide the parts outside the CDR3, is KAGVTQTPRYLIKTRGQQVTLSCSPISGHRSVSWYQQTPGQGLQFLFEYFSETQRNKGNFPGRFSGRQFSNSRSEMNVSTLELGDSALYLCASSGGTGGGETQYFGPGTRLLVL.

The genes are TRBV19 and TRBJ2-2; 8 positions agree with TRBD2. V lost 3 bases to trimming and J lost 6 bases; unmatched junction nucleotides: 6. CDR1 is LNHDA and CDR2 is SQIVND in the germline V gene (reference sequence). The CDR3 totals 15 residues. CDR3 region: CASSMPGGVAGELFF. The CDR3 DNA reads as TGTGCCAGTAGTATGCCCGGGGGGGTGGCCGGGGAGCTGTTTTTT.

V usage is TRBV19 and J usage is TRBJ1-5; no clear D gene. Trimming pared 2 bases from V and 0 bases from J, leaving 8 bases between. Germline loops: CDR1 LNHDA, CDR2 SQIVND (reference sequence). This CDR3 has 15 amino acids. The CDR3 DNA reads as TGTGCCAGTAGTATATCGGTAAATAGCAATCAGCCCCAGCATTTT. It encodes CASSISVNSNQPQHF.

This chain links TRBV7-2 with TRBJ1-2; maybe TRBD1 (6 bases). Trimming shortened V by 4 bases and J by 3 bases, and 15 bases separated the two germline ends. The germline V gene encodes CDR1 SGHTA and CDR2 FQGNSA. The CDR3 contains 15 residues. The DNA for the CDR3 is TGTGCCAGCAGCTCCCTCCAGGGGTCGGACTATGGCTACACCTTC. Translated: CASSSLQGSDYGYTF.

In its sample, this clone was seen once. The genes are TRBV2 and TRBJ2-3, with 7 bases lining up with TRBD2. CDR3 size: 14 residues. Unmatched junction bases numbered 7, after V lost 6 bases and J lost 4 bases. Germline V CDR1 and CDR2: SNHLY, FYNNEI. The CDR3 region has the DNA TGTGCCAGCAGGCGGGAGTTCTCTTCAGATACGCAGTATTTT. Translated, it gives CASRREFSSDTQYF.

This rearrangement joins TRBV9 to TRBJ2-1, with TRBD2 identical over 14 bases. Germline trimming cut 3 bases from V and 7 bases from J; bases unmatched to any gene: 6. From germline, CDR1 is SGDLS and CDR2 YYNGEE. The CDR3 covers 16 residues. CDR3 region: CASSGPGTSGRNEQFF. The CDR3 bases are TGTGCCAGCAGCGGCCCCGGGACTAGCGGGAGAAATGAGCAGTTCTTC.

The sample holds one count of this clone. CDR3 in amino acids: CASSLGVAGGSETQYF. The CDR3 coding sequence is TGCGCCAGCAGCTTGGGAGTAGCGGGAGGTTCGGAGACCCAGTACTTC. The chain combines TRBV5-1 with TRBJ2-5; 10 positions agree with TRBD2. The CDR3 contains 16 residues. The germline CDR1 and CDR2 sequences are SGHRS and YFSETQ. J lost 5 bases, V lost 0 bases, and 7 bases had no gene match.

The rearrangement joins TRBV5-5 to TRBJ1-2; D gene uncertain. The germline V gene has CDR1 SGHKS and CDR2 YYEKEE (reference sequence). The V end was cut by 0 bases, the J end by 3 bases, with 12 bases between. The CDR3 extends over 15 amino acids. Here the CDR3 DNA reads TGTGCCAGCAGCTTGGTGGCAACCCAGGACTATGGCTACACCTTC. This codes for CASSLVATQDYGYTF.

The chain is built from TRBV11-3 and TRBJ2-5; 7 bases line up with TRBD2. V was clipped by 3 bases and J by 3 bases; unmatched bases: 13. The CDR3 consists of 17 residues. Germline V gene data show CDR1 as SGHNT and CDR2 as YENEEA. CDR3 in amino acids: CASSFPARGELEETQYF. CDR3 coding DNA: TGTGCCAGCAGCTTCCCGGCCCGGGGGGAACTAGAAGAGACCCAGTACTTC.

V usage is TRBV27 and J usage is TRBJ2-7; D remains ambiguous. The germline CDR1 and CDR2 sequences are MNHEY and SMNVEV (reference sequence). CDR3 length: 14 residues. V lost 6 bases to trimming and J lost 0 bases, with 12 bases between them. The CDR3 DNA follows: TGTGCCAGCAGATGGCAGGCGTACTCCTACGAGCAGTACTTC. Translation gives CASRWQAYSYEQYF.

The V call is TRBV6-5, the J call TRBJ2-1; tentative D call: TRBD1 (6 bases). The ends were cut back, 8 bases at V and 0 bases at J, with 14 bases in the middle. The CDR3 has 15 residues. Germline values: CDR1 MNHEY, CDR2 SVGAGI. CDR3 region: CASGTYWSSYNEQFF. DNA of the CDR3: TGTGCCAGCGGGACATACTGGAGCTCCTACAATGAGCAGTTCTTC.

This chain uses TRBV7-9 with TRBJ2-2, with TRBD2 as a possible D gene (6 bases). Per germline, CDR1 SEHNR and CDR2 FQNEAQ (reference sequence). Trimming cost V 5 bases and J 3 bases, with 19 bases left between them. The CDR3 contains 17 residues. The CDR3 is CASSIPRREADTGELFF. CDR3 coding DNA: TGTGCCAGCAGCATCCCTCGGAGGGAGGCGGACACCGGGGAGCTGTTTTTT.